These 26 T cell receptor beta chains originate from one sample sequenced in a study of T cells in Graves' hyperthyroidism and ophthalmopathy (dated by TCRdb to between 2017 and 2020). Receptor amplification or capture employed multiplex PCR. The sequencer listed for this sample is Illumina HiSeq 2000. Amplification of TCR beta CDR3 regions was carried out from RNA transcripts. A first-round RT-PCR of the TCR CDR3 used the HTBI primer set with the Qiagen OneStep RT-PCR kit. TCRdb cleaned the public reads at Q25 with fastp, built clones with MiXCR and kept in-frame beta chains. Each entry merges the rows of one CDR3 protein and shows their most common DNA and genes. The table for this sample lists about 95,000 distinct CDR3 sequences; approximately 40% of them were counted only once. Of the sample, approximately 10% falls within the top ten clones. Input material: peripheral blood or thyroid tissue (not recorded which). Every receptor here comes from a woman aged 25 to 39 with Graves' hyperthyroidism.

The chain employs TRBV29-1 and TRBJ1-3; 8 positions match TRBD1. Per the germline V gene, CDR1 is SQVTM and CDR2 is ANQGSEA. The CDR3 spans 14 residues. Trimming cost V 5 bases and J 1 base; bases outside gene matches: 4. The CDR3 sequence is CSVRQGWSGNTIYF. Here the CDR3 DNA reads TGCAGCGTTAGACAGGGGTGGTCTGGAAACACCATATATTTT.

This clonotype came up many times. This chain joins TRBV20-1 and TRBJ1-2; D gene ambiguous. Germline CDR1 is DFQATT and CDR2 is SNEGSKA (reference sequence). Deletions cut 5 bases from V and 9 bases from J, with 16 bases between. The CDR3 spans 12 residues. In DNA form, the CDR3 reads TGCAGTGCTGCCCCCCTTTTGGATTGCTACACCTTC. It specifies CSAAPLLDCYTF.

This clonotype was seen many times. This may be a read error, as it is one base from a much larger clone. The CDR3 nucleotides are TGTGCCTGCAGTTTAGGCCTGACCGAAGCTTTCTTT. This translates into CACSLGLTEAFF. The rearrangement uses TRBV12-3 or TRBV12-4 and TRBJ1-1, with D hard to call. The CDR3 is 12 amino acids.

This chain uses TRBV7-9 with TRBJ2-5, with TRBD2 matching over 9 bases. CDR3 size: 15 residues. V was clipped by 2 bases and J by 4 bases; unmatched bases: 5. Looked up from germline, CDR1 is SEHNR and CDR2 is FQNEAQ (reference sequence). This CDR3 is CASSLPAGGGETQYF. CDR3 nucleotide sequence: TGTGCCAGCAGCTTACCAGCGGGAGGAGGAGAGACCCAGTACTTC.

This clonotype was recorded many times. The chain carries TRBV20-1 and TRBJ2-6; possibly TRBD2 for D (6 bases). The V gene lost 5 bases and the J gene lost 2 bases, with 10 bases spanning the gap. This CDR3 is built from 14 residues. Germline CDR1 reads DFQATT; CDR2 reads SNEGSKA (reference sequence). The CDR3: CSALRLAGANVLTF. DNA of the CDR3: TGCAGTGCTCTGAGACTAGCTGGGGCCAACGTCCTGACTTTC.

The rearrangement joins TRBV10-2 to TRBJ2-5; 8 bases fit TRBD2. The germline gives CDR1 WSHSY, CDR2 SAAADI. J was trimmed by 6 bases and V by 10 bases; bases with no gene match: 13. The CDR3 covers 14 residues. The CDR3 here is CATASAGVAQTQYF. CDR3 nucleotide sequence: TGCGCCACTGCCTCAGCGGGAGTGGCACAGACCCAGTACTTC.

The sample holds a few counts of this clonotype. This chain joins TRBV4-2 and TRBJ2-3, with 7 bases matching TRBD2. Trimming took 2 bases from V and 7 from J; bases not matched to a gene: 6. Germline V lookup: CDR1 LGHNA, CDR2 YNFKEQ. CDR3 size: 14 residues. This chain's CDR3 is CASSQTAGENTQYF. The CDR3 coding sequence is TGTGCCAGCAGCCAAACGGCGGGAGAAAATACGCAGTATTTT.

This clonotype was picked up one time. The V and J genes are TRBV12-3 or TRBV12-4 and TRBJ2-7, with 11 bases that match TRBD2. The CDR3 runs 14 residues. The V and J ends lost 6 bases and 6 bases, in that order; junction bases with no gene match: 7. In DNA form, the CDR3 reads TGTGCCAGCAGCTTCGGACTAGCGGGCGGCGAGCAGTACTTC. Protein sequence: CASSFGLAGGEQYF.

This clonotype was seen ten or more times. V and J are TRBV11-3 and TRBJ2-2, with a tentative D call TRBD1 (6 bases). The germline V gene has CDR1 SGHNT and CDR2 YENEEA. V was trimmed by 5 bases and J by 4 bases, leaving 11 bases between them. CDR3 length equals 14 residues. This CDR3 reads CASSKDSSTGELFF. Written as DNA, the CDR3 is TGTGCCAGCAGCAAGGACAGTTCCACCGGGGAGCTGTTTTTT.

This clonotype came up many times. The chain carries TRBV7-3 and TRBJ2-3; 7 bases agree with TRBD2. The CDR3 contains 14 residues. V was clipped by 3 bases and J by 3 bases; unmatched bases: 3. The germline gives CDR1 SGHTA, CDR2 FQGTGA. The CDR3 DNA follows: TGTGCCAGCAGCTTTCTCGGGGGGACAGATACGCAGTATTTT. It yields the protein CASSFLGGTDTQYF.

With respect to this clonotype: This could be a read error, since a much larger clone is one nucleotide away. The V and J genes are TRBV5-8 and TRBJ1-1; 9 nucleotides agree with TRBD1. V trimming: 2 bases; J trimming: 3 bases; junction bases outside the gene matches: 2. This CDR3 is built from 14 residues. Germline-derived CDR1 and CDR2 are SGHTS and YDEGEE. Here the CDR3 DNA reads TGTGCCAGCAGCTTAGGGACAGGGCACACTGAAGCTTTCTTT. Translation gives CASSLGTGHTEAFF.

This clonotype has at least ten counts. The gene calls are TRBV5-6 and TRBJ1-5, with 8 bases identical to TRBD1. CDR3 length: 14 residues. CDR1 SGHDT and CDR2 YYEEEE come from the germline V gene. The J segment lost 8 bases and the V segment lost 4 bases, leaving 8 bases of the junction unmatched. CDR3: CASSGQGQAKPQHF. Written as DNA, the CDR3 is TGTGCCAGCAGCGGACAGGGACAGGCCAAGCCCCAGCATTTT.

This clonotype appeared many times. This chain uses TRBV10-3 with TRBJ1-2, with 8 bases identical to TRBD1. The CDR3 is 14 amino acids. Germline assignment: CDR1 ENHRY and CDR2 SYGVKD. V lost 0 bases to trimming and J lost 6 bases; unmatched junction nucleotides: 3. This chain's CDR3 is CAISESGTGDGYTF. DNA for the CDR3: TGTGCCATCAGTGAGTCAGGGACAGGCGATGGCTACACCTTC.

The rearrangement links TRBV10-2 to TRBJ2-5; D is ambiguous. This CDR3 has 12 amino acids. V was shortened by 4 bases and J by 3 bases, with 6 bases between the two germline ends. The V gene's germline CDR1 is WSHSY and CDR2 SAAADI. The CDR3 DNA follows: TGCGCCAGCAGTGCCGGAAAAGAGACCCAGTACTTC. Its translation is CASSAGKETQYF.

A word on this clonotype: Since a much larger clone is just one base distant, this may be a read error. The missing conserved phenylalanine or tryptophan at the end of this CDR3 makes a read error likely. The rearrangement uses TRBV6-5 and TRBJ1-1; D gene ambiguous. Per the germline V gene, CDR1 is MNHEY and CDR2 is SVGAGI. V lost 5 bases to trimming and J lost 7 bases, with 14 bases between them. The CDR3 consists of 13 residues. The CDR3 reads CASSSGVRIEAFS. CDR3 DNA sequence: TGTGCCAGCAGTAGTGGTGTACGTATTGAAGCTTTCTCT.

Ten or more counts support this clonotype. V gene TRBV7-8 combines with J gene TRBJ2-7, with 9 bases lining up with TRBD2. Trimming cost V 6 bases and J 4 bases; bases outside gene matches: 13. The CDR3 is made up of 16 amino acids. The germline gives CDR1 SGHVS, CDR2 FQNEAQ. The CDR3 loop reads CASRPDSLAGRYEQYF. The CDR3, as DNA: TGTGCCAGCAGACCAGACTCTCTAGCGGGAAGGTACGAGCAGTACTTC. The variable domain in full, with the rest retrieved from reference TRBV7-8 and TRBJ2-7, is GAGVSQSPRYKVAKRGQDVALRCDPISGHVSLFWYQQALGQGPEFLTYFQNEAQLDKSGLPSDRFFAERPEGSVSTLKIQRTQQEDSAVYLCASRPDSLAGRYEQYFGPGTRLTVT.

This clonotype was detected a few times. A much larger clone is a single base away; this may be a read error. The chain has TRBV7-3 and TRBJ2-3, with 8 bases matching TRBD2. The CDR3 totals 16 residues. Germline lookup yields CDR1 SGHTA and CDR2 FQGTGA. Here the CDR3 reads CASSLALGSGTYTQCF. The CDR3 DNA follows: TGTGCCAGCAGCTTAGCGTTGGGTAGCGGGACATATACGCAGTGTTTT.

In its sample, this clonotype was seen many times. This may come from a read error, since a much larger clone is one base off. CDR3 region: CATSKAGRLGNQPQHF. The CDR3 DNA follows: TGTGCCACCAGCAAAGCCGGGAGGCTAGGGAATCAGCCCCAGCATTTT. The V gene is TRBV15, the J gene TRBJ1-5, with D unresolved. V was trimmed by 4 bases and J by 4 bases, leaving 17 bases between them. Germline V CDR1 and CDR2: LNHNV, YYDKDF (reference sequence). The CDR3 is 16 residues long.

The chain joins TRBV6-2 or TRBV6-3 to TRBJ2-3, with 7 bases aligning to TRBD2. Germline CDR1 MNHEY, CDR2 SVGEGT. This CDR3 is 16 amino acids long. Losses at the gene ends were 0 bases for V and 2 bases for J; bases not matched to a gene: 5. The CDR3 sequence: CASSYSAGSHTDTQYF. The DNA for the CDR3 is TGTGCCAGCAGTTACTCAGCGGGGTCGCACACAGATACGCAGTATTTT.

This rearrangement joins TRBV20-1 to TRBJ2-5; 9 bases are shared with TRBD1. The CDR3 covers 12 residues. Looked up from germline, CDR1 is DFQATT and CDR2 is SNEGSKA (reference sequence). With V trimmed by 6 bases and J by 3 bases, 2 bases remained unmatched. The CDR3 is CSAWTGEETQYF. CDR3 bases: TGCAGTGCCTGGACAGGGGAAGAGACCCAGTACTTC.

This clonotype was detected many times. The chain is built from TRBV5-1 and TRBJ2-5; 9 bases fit TRBD1. After removal of 4 bases from V and 1 base from J, the junction contained 5 bases not matched to a gene. From germline, CDR1 is SGHRS and CDR2 YFSETQ. The CDR3 is 15 residues long. The DNA of the CDR3 is TGCGCCAGCAGCCAACACAGGGGGCTCCAAGAGACCCAGTACTTC. As protein: CASSQHRGLQETQYF. The full variable domain, completed using reference TRBV5-1 and TRBJ2-5, is KAGVTQTPRYLIKTRGQQVTLSCSPISGHRSVSWYQQTPGQGLQFLFEYFSETQRNKGNFPGRFSGRQFSNSRSEMNVSTLELGDSALYLCASSQHRGLQETQYFGPGTRLLVL.

The chain joins TRBV27 to TRBJ2-3; no firm D call. This CDR3 contains 17 residues. Germline V gene lookup returns CDR1 MNHEY and CDR2 SMNVEV (reference sequence). With 0 bases removed from V and 0 bases from J, the gap between germline ends came to 13 bases. The CDR3: CASSLSMVSFSTDTQYF. The CDR3 DNA is TGTGCCAGCAGTTTATCGATGGTCAGCTTTAGCACAGATACGCAGTATTTT.

The chain carries TRBV7-2 and TRBJ2-7; 11 bases are a match to TRBD2. The junction had 4 bases not matched to a gene; V was cut back by 1 base and J by 5 bases. The CDR3 consists of 15 residues. Germline-derived CDR1 and CDR2 are SGHTA and FQGNSA. The CDR3 region has the DNA TGTGCCAGCAGCTTAGAAGGACTAGCGGGCCACGAGCAGTACTTC. Protein product: CASSLEGLAGHEQYF.

This clonotype has only one observation. V gene TRBV19 combines with J gene TRBJ1-1; 8 bases map to TRBD1. The junction had 13 bases not matched to a gene; V was cut back by 9 bases and J by 1 base. Germline CDR1 and CDR2: LNHDA and SQIVND (reference sequence). This CDR3 has 16 residues. CDR3 residues: CASSLGQGMGNTEAFF. CDR3 sequence (DNA): TGTGCCAGCAGCCTAGGACAGGGTATGGGGAACACTGAAGCTTTCTTT.

V and J are TRBV7-2 and TRBJ2-7; 9 nucleotides align to TRBD2. V lost 4 bases, J lost 5 bases, and 3 bases stayed unmatched. Per germline, CDR1 SGHTA and CDR2 FQGNSA. This CDR3 is built from 13 residues. The DNA of the CDR3 is TGTGCCAGCAGCTCAAGCGGGAGGAACGAGCAGTACTTC. Translated: CASSSSGRNEQYF.

As regards this clonotype: No DNA is shown, since the ends of the CDR3 on it are uncertain; the CDR3 is the one TCRdb lists. The CDR3 loop reads CATSRDKDGTEAFFGQGTIYF. The chain links TRBV15 to TRBJ1-3; the table gives TRBD1 as D, unverified against the DNA. Germline CDR1 LNHNV, CDR2 YYDKDF (reference sequence). Ends included, the CDR3 has 21 residues.